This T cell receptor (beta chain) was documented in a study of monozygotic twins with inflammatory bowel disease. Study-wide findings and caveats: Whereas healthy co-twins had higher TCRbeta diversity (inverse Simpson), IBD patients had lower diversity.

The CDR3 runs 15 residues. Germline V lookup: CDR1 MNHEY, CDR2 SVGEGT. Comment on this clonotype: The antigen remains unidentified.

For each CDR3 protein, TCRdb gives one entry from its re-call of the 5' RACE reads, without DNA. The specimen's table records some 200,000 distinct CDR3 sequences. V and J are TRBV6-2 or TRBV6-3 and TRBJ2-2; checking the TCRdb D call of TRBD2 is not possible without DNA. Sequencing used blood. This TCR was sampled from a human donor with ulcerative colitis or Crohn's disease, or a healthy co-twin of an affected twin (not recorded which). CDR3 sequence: CASGRAGWNTGELFF.